This T cell receptor (beta chain) was recovered during a study of blood T cell repertoires in COVID-19. Clones were sequenced by immunoSEQ multiplex PCR, and TCRdb holds only the in-frame ones, with some missing. This sample has tens of thousands of clones, with approximately 91% found just once. CDR3 size: 14 residues. Material: peripheral blood. The chain recombines TRBV21-1 with TRBJ2-7; the table calls TRBD1, which could not be checked here. TRBV21-1 is a listed pseudogene. The receptor was isolated from a woman in her seventies with active COVID-19. The CDR3 is CASMQGTGSYEQYF. CDR3 nucleotide sequence: TGTGCCAGCATGCAAGGGACAGGGTCCTACGAGCAGTACTTC.